This TCR beta chain originates from a study of cytomegalovirus exposure and HLA in healthy donors. The study's findings and limits: Highly shared sequence variants in one cluster were likely a sequencing artifact.

PCR primers comprised 60 Vbeta and 13 Jbeta primers. Produced via immunoSEQ multiplex PCR; TCRdb's table is partial and in-frame only. The sample includes about 140,000 clones, approximately 82% of them seen just once. Only one count was recorded for this clone. The antigen remains undetermined. Germline CDR1 MNHEY, CDR2 SMNVEV (reference sequence). This CDR3 is 15 amino acids long. The V end lost 3 bases, the J end lost 4 bases, and 13 bases lay between the germline ends. The specimen sequenced was PBMCs. This chain joins TRBV27 and TRBJ1-5, with D possibly TRBD1 on 6 matching bases. This TCR derives from a woman in her thirties or forties in good health and CMV-seronegative. DNA of the CDR3: TGTGCCAGCAGTTTTGGGGGCCCAGGGAATCAGCCCCAGCATTTT. Encoded protein: CASSFGGPGNQPQHF.